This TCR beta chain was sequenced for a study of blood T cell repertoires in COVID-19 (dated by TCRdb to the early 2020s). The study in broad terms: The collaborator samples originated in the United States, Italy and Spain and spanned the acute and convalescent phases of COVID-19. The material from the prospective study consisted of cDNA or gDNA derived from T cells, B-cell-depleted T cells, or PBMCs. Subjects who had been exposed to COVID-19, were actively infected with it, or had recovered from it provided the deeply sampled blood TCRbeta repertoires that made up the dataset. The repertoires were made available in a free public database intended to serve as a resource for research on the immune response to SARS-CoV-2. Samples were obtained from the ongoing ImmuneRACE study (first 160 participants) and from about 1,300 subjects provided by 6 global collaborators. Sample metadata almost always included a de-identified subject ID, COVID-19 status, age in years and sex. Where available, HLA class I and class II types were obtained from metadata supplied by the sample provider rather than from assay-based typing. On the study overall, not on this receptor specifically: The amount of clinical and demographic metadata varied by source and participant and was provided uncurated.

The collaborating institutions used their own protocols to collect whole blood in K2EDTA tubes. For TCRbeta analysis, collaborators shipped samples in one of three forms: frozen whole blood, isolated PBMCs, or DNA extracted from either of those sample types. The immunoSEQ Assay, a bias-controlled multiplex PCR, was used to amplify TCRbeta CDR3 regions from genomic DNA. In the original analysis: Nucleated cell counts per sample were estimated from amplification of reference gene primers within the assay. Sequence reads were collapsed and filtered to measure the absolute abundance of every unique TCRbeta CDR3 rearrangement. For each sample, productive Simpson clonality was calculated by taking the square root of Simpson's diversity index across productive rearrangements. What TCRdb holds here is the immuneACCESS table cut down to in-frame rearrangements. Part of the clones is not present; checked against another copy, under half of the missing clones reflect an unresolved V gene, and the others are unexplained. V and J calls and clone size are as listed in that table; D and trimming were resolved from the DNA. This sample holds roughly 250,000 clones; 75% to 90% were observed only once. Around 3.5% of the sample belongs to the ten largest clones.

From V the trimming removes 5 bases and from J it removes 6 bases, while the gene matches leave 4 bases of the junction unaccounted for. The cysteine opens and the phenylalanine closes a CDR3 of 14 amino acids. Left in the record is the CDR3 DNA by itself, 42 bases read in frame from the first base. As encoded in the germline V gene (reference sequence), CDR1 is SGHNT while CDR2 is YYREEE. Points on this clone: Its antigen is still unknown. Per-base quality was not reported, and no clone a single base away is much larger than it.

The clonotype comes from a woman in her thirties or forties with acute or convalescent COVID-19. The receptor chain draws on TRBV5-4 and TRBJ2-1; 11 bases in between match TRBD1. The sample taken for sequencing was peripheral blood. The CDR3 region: CASRTGTGGNEQFF. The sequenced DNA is TGTGCCAGCAGAACCGGGACAGGGGGCAATGAGCAGTTCTTC.